This T cell receptor beta chain was captured by sequencing in a study of T-cell memory formation after mild COVID-19 (dated by TCRdb to the early 2020s). Regarding the study in general: TCR sequence clusters from the two donors were found to be largely donor specific. The cohort comprised two young, previously healthy adult volunteers, one female and one male. T-cell clones expanding and contracting after mild COVID-19 in two donors were tracked by longitudinal TCRalpha and TCRbeta repertoire sequencing.

The study at large found these results: Only a couple of mild cases were covered in the study, and larger cohorts including severe cases with pre-infection samples were considered necessary. Contracting CD4+ clones were located mainly in the CM and EM memory subsets, whereas CD8+ clones were found to be enriched in EMRA. From day 15 to 85, contracting clones showed balanced CD4/CD8 phenotypes, whereas a second wave of clones that expanded from day 15 to 37 leaned towards CD4+. Whether the second-wave clones peaking on day 37 were SARS-CoV-2 specific was not confirmed. The detection of some responding clones in pre-infection memory suggests that pre-existing cross-reactive memory T cells joined the SARS-CoV-2 response.

This clonotype was seen more than once but under ten times. What this receptor recognizes is not known. Base qualities are not at hand, and no much larger clone is one base apart. The CDR3 covers 16 residues, taking in both the cysteine and the phenylalanine. Left in the record is the CDR3 DNA by itself, 48 bases read in frame from the first base. V drops 5 bases and J drops 0 bases, leaving 14 bases in between. Reading the germline V gene gives CDR1 MNHEY and CDR2 SVGEGT. The data were produced on an Illumina NovaSeq 6000. cDNA libraries for TCRalpha and TCRbeta were prepared by 5'RACE using constant-segment primers, with sample barcodes and unique molecular identifiers added. Trizol reagent was used to extract RNA from every sample. Amplification of the libraries took two PCR steps, and the second step added a second sample barcode plus Illumina TruSeq adapters. The libraries were sequenced on an Illumina NovaSeq using 2 x 150 bp paired-end reads. Turning to the authors' computational methods: With migec v1.2.7, reads were demultiplexed and then collapsed into UMI-guided consensus sequences. Using mixcr v2.1.11, UMI consensuses were aligned to TRA and TRB V and J templates and then assembled into clonotypes. A clonotype was counted as expanded or contracted only if both edgeR and NoisET called the change significant, with noise models trained on biological replicates. For edgeR calls, the thresholds were a false discovery rate-adjusted p below 0.01 and a log2 fold-change of 1. As an exploratory analysis of dynamics, max-normalized trajectories of the 1000 most abundant clonotypes were examined with PCA combined with hierarchical clustering. The CD4 or CD8 phenotype of responding clones was assigned using the separately sequenced CD4+ and CD8+ repertoires. TCRdb reprocessing: public reads trimmed at Q25 with fastp, clones called with MiXCR, in-frame beta chains kept. Duplicate CDR3 protein sequences are folded into a single record with the most common DNA and genes. The V and J calls follow TCRdb's processing rather than the paper's. Across this sample there are 270,000 or so distinct CDR3 sequences, with roughly 17% seen only once. Clones ranked in the top ten supply under 30% of the sample.

PBMCs were isolated by Ficoll-Paque density gradient centrifugation. The specimen sequenced was PBMCs or a T cell subset sorted from them (not recorded which). The rearrangement combines TRBV6-2 or TRBV6-3 with TRBJ1-5; TRBD1 is a possible D gene, resting on 5 matching bases. The sequence was obtained from a man aged 18 to 35 who had mild COVID-19 (a few samples of this study predate the infection). The sample titles of this study are shuffled in the database, so cell type and time point are left out; the donor was told from shared clones. The encoded CDR3 is CASSNRDGYSNQPQHF. DNA sequence: TGTGCCAGCAGTAACCGGGACGGTTATAGCAATCAGCCCCAGCATTTT.